Listed below are T cell receptor beta chains from one sample, sequenced in a study of CD8 T cells in ankylosing spondylitis. TCRdb recomputed calls from the 5' RACE reads with MiXCR, one row per CDR3 protein. The repertoire holds 350,000 or so distinct CDR3 sequences, with roughly 14% as singletons. Sequenced sample: blood, either unsorted or a sorted T cell fraction (not recorded which). These receptors were collected from a male donor with ankylosing spondylitis or in good health (not recorded which). CDR3s leave out the opening cysteine and the closing phenylalanine or tryptophan. The D gene is left open where the match is weak.

v_call,d_call,j_call,cdr3_aa
TRBV5-1,TRBD2,TRBJ2-3,ASSPIGTAGNTDTQY
TRBV2,TRBD2,TRBJ2-3,ASNLGTSRDTQY
TRBV5-1,TRBD1,TRBJ2-6,ASSYRGFSGANVLT
TRBV5-1,NA,TRBJ2-5,ASSPREETQY
TRBV12-3/TRBV12-4,NA,TRBJ2-3,ASSLNRWDTQY
TRBV24-1,NA,TRBJ2-3,ATSDSTGADTQY
TRBV3-1,NA,TRBJ2-1,ASSQGPRGSSYNEQF
TRBV20-1,NA,TRBJ1-5,SASRGLRGDQPQH
TRBV3-1,NA,TRBJ1-1,ASSHASEAF
TRBV20-1,NA,TRBJ2-3,SASGGWTDTQY
TRBV29-1,NA,TRBJ2-7,SVQDTRPY
TRBV11-3,TRBD2,TRBJ2-2,ASSFGTSGNGELF
TRBV20-1,NA,TRBJ1-2,SARDLQGRYGYT
TRBV20-1,TRBD2,TRBJ2-1,SARVVGAGGRYNEQF
TRBV5-1,TRBD1,TRBJ1-3,ASSLALGQGVTIY
TRBV10-3,TRBD1,TRBJ2-7,ATQTGTYEQY
TRBV20-1,NA,TRBJ1-4,SARPRQQIREKLF
TRBV12-3/TRBV12-4,TRBD1,TRBJ1-1,ASSLRTGGLNTEAF
TRBV7-2,NA,TRBJ2-3,ASLVERTSTDTQY
TRBV2,TRBD2,TRBJ2-2,ASSERTSIAGELF
TRBV24-1,NA,TRBJ1-1,ATSAAANTEAF
TRBV5-1,NA,TRBJ2-6,ASSLRRASGANVLT